This TCR beta chain originates from a study of metastatic and nonmetastatic thyroid tumors. Background on the study: Repertoire comparison spanned blood and tumor or nodule tissue of malignant and benign thyroid patients.

CDR1 and CDR2 (germline): SGHDT, YYEEEE. The CDR3 is 15 residues long. The junction had 5 bases not matched to a gene; V was cut back by 3 bases and J by 4 bases. In its sample, this clone was seen many times. Other nucleotide sequences from this sample produce the same CDR3. In the original processing: CDR3 was compared across clinicopathological groups, and the resulting differences were used to build a distant-metastasis classifier for papillary thyroid cancer. Using MiXCR, TCRdb reanalyzed the PCR reads. What appears here as the V and J calls and clone size reflects TCRdb's work, not the paper's. The sample consists of under 15,000 clones, 31% of them appearing once. Thyroid surgery was performed in patients who had received no treatment beforehand.

The sequenced sample consisted of tumor tissue. The TCR originated in a female donor with papillary thyroid cancer or a benign thyroid nodule (not recorded which). Some clones in this sample may be carry-over from other donors' samples. The chain combines TRBV5-6 with TRBJ2-2, with 8 bases that match TRBD1. The CDR3 is CASSSGQGITGELFF. The DNA of the CDR3 is TGTGCCAGCAGCTCAGGACAGGGAATCACCGGGGAGCTGTTTTTT.